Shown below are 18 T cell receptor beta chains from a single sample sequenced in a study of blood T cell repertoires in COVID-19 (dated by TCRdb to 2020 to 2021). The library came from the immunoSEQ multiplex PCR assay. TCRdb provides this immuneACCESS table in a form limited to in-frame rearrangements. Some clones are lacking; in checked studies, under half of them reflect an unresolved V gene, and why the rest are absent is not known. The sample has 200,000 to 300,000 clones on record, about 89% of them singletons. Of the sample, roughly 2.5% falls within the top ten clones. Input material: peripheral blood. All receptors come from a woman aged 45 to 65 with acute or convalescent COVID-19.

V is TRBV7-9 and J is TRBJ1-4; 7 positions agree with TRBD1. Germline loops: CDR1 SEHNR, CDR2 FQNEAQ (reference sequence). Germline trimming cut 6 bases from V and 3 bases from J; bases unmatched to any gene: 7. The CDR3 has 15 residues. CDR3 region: CASSFRQGPNEKLFF. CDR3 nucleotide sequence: TGTGCCAGCAGTTTTAGACAGGGACCTAATGAAAAACTGTTTTTT.

CDR3: CASSLQGNEKLFF. Written as DNA, the CDR3 is TGCGCCAGCAGTCTGCAGGGGAATGAAAAACTGTTTTTT. This chain joins TRBV5-1 and TRBJ1-4, with D possibly being TRBD1 (6 bases). Germline V gene lookup returns CDR1 SGHRS and CDR2 YFSETQ. Trimming removed 5 bases at V and 5 bases at J, with 10 bases between. This CDR3 has 13 amino acids.

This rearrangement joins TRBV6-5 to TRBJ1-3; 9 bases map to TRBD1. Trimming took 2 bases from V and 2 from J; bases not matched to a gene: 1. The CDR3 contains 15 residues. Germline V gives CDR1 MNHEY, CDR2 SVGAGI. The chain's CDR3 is CASSYRQGAGNTIYF. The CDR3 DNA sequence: TGTGCCAGCAGTTACCGACAGGGGGCTGGAAACACCATATATTTT.

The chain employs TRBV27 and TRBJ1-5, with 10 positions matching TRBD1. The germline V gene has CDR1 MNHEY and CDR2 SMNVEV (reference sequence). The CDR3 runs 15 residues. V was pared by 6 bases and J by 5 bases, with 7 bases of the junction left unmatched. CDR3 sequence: CASRASTGGDQPQHF. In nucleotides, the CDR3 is TGTGCCAGCAGAGCCTCGACAGGGGGCGATCAGCCCCAGCATTTT.

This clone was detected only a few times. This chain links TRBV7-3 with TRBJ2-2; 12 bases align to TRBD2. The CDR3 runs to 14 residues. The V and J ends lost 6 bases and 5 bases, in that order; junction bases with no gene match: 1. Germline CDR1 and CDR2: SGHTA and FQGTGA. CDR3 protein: CASRTSGRTGELFF. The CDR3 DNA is TGTGCCAGCAGGACTAGCGGGAGAACCGGGGAGCTGTTTTTT.

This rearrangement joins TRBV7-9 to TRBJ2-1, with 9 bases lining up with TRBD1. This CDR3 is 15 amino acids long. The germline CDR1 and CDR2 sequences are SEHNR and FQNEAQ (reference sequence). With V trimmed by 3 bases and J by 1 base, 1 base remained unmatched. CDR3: CASSFGQGSYNEQFF. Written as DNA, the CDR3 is TGTGCCAGCAGCTTTGGACAGGGGTCCTACAATGAGCAGTTCTTC.

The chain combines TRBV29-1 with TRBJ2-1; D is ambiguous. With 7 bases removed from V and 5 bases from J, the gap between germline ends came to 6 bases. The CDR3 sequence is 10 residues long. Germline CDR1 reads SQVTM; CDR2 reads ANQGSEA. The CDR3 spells CSGANNEQFF. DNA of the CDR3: TGCAGCGGCGCAAACAATGAGCAGTTCTTC.

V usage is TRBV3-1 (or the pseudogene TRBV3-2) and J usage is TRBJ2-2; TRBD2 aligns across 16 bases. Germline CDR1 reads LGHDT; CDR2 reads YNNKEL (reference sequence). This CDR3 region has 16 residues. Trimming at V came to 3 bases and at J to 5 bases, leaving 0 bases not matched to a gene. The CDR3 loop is CASSQGLAGGTGELFF. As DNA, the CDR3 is TGTGCCAGCAGCCAGGGACTAGCGGGGGGGACCGGGGAGCTGTTTTTT.

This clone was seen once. The CDR3 sequence is CASSSGQGAYTEAFF. The CDR3, as DNA: TGTGCCAGCAGTTCAGGACAGGGGGCTTACACTGAAGCTTTCTTT. The V call is TRBV28, the J call TRBJ1-1; 11 bases match TRBD1. CDR3 length: 15 amino acids. CDR1 and CDR2 from the germline V gene are MDHEN and SYDVKM. V shed 4 bases and J 3 bases; nucleotides not matched to a gene: 4.

The CDR3 loop is CASSYSPTSGSSYEQYF. The CDR3 DNA sequence: TGTGCCAGCAGTTACTCCCCCACTAGCGGGAGTTCCTACGAGCAGTACTTC. The chain uses TRBV6-2 or TRBV6-3 and TRBJ2-7; TRBD2 agrees at 11 bases. Trimming removed 0 bases from V and 1 base from J; junction bases left unmatched: 5. This CDR3 contains 17 residues. Germline values: CDR1 MNHEY, CDR2 SVGEGT.

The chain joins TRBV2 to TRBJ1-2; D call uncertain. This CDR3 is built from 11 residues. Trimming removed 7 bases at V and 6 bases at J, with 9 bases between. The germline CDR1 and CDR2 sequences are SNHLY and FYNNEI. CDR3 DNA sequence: TGTGCCAGCACCTCTACTGATGGCTACACCTTC. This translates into CASTSTDGYTF.

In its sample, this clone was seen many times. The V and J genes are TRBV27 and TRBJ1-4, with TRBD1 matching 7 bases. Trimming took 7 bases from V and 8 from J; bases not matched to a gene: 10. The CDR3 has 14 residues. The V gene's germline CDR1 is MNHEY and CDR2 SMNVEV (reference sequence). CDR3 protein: CASKLDRDREKLFF. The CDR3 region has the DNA TGTGCCAGCAAACTTGATCGGGACAGAGAAAAACTGTTTTTT.

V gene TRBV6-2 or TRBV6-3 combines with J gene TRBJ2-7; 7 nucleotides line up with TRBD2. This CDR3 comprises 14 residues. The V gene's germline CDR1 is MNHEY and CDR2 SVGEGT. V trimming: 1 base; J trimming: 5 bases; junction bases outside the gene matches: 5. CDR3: CASSYLREWDEQYF. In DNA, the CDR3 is TGTGCCAGCAGTTACTTGCGGGAGTGGGACGAGCAGTACTTC.

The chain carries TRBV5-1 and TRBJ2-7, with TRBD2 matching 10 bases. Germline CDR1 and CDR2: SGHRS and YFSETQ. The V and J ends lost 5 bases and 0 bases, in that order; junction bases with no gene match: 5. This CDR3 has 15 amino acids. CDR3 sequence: CASRHRTSGSYEQYF. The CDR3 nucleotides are TGCGCCAGCAGACACCGGACTAGCGGCTCCTACGAGCAGTACTTC.

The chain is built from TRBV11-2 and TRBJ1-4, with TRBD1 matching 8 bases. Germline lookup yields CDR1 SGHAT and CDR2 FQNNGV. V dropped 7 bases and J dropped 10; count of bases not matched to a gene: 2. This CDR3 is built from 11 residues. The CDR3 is CASTTGGKLFF. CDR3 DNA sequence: TGTGCCAGCACCACAGGGGGAAAACTGTTTTTT.

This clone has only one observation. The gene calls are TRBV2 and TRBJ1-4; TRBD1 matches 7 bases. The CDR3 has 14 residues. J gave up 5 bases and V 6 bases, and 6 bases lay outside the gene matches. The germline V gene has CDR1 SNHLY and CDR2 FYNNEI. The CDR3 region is CASRVGQENEKLFF. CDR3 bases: TGTGCCAGCAGAGTTGGACAGGAAAATGAAAAACTGTTTTTT.

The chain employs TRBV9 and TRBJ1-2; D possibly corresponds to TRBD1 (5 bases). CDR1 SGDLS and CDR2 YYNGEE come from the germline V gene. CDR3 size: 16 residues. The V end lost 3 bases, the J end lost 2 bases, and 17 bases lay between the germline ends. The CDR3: CASSGWGGRSNYGYTF. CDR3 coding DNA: TGTGCCAGCAGCGGCTGGGGGGGACGGTCAAACTATGGCTACACCTTC.

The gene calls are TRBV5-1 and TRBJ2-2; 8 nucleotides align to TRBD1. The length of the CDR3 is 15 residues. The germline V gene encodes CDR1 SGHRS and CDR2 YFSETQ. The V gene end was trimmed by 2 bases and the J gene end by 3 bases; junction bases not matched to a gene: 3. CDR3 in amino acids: CASSFRGLYTGELFF. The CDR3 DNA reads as TGCGCCAGCAGCTTCAGGGGGCTGTACACCGGGGAGCTGTTTTTT.